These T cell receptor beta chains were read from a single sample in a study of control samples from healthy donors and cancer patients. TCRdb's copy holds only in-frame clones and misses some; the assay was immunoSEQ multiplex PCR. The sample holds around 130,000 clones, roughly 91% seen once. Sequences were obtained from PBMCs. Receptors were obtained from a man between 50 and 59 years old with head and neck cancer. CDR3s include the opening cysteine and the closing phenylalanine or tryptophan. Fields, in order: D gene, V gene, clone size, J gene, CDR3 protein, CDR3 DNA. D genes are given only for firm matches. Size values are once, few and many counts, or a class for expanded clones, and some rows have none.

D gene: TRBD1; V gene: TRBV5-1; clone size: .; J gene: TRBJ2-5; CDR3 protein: CASSPRDRGSETQYF; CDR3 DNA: TGCGCCAGCAGTCCACGGGACAGGGGGTCGGAGACCCAGTACTTC
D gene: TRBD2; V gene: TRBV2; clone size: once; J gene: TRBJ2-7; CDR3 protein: CASSRGGSYEQYF; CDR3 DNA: TGTGCCAGCTCTCGCGGGGGGTCCTACGAGCAGTACTTC
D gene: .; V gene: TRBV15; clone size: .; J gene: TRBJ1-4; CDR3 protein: CATSRDWSGVTNEKLFF; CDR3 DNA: TGTGCCACCAGCAGAGATTGGTCAGGTGTAACTAATGAAAAACTGTTTTTT
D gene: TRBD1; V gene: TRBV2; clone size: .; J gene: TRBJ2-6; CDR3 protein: CASTWDRVRSGANVLTF; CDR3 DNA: TGTGCCAGCACCTGGGACAGGGTCCGCTCTGGGGCCAACGTCCTGACTTTC
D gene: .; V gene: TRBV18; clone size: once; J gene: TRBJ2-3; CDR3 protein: CASSPPGGGTDTQYF; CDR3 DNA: TGTGCCAGCTCACCCCCCGGGGGTGGAACAGATACGCAGTATTTT
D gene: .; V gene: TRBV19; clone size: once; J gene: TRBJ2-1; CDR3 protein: CASSIQGNEQFF; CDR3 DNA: TGTGCCAGTAGTATTCAAGGGAACGAGCAGTTCTTC
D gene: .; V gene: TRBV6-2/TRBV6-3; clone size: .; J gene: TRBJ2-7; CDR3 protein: CASSYRIFGTQTYEQYF; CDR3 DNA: TGTGCCAGCAGTTACCGCATATTTGGGACCCAGACCTACGAGCAGTACTTC
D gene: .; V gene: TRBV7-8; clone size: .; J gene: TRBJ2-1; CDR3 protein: CASSLGRLGGYNEQFF; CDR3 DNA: TGTGCCAGCAGCTTAGGGCGTCTAGGGGGATACAATGAGCAGTTCTTC
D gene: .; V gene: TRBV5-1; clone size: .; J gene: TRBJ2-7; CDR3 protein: CASSNLLEDEQYF; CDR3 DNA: TGCGCCAGCAGCAATCTCCTGGAGGACGAGCAGTACTTC
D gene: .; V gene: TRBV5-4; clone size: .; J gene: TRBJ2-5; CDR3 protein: CASSSPEGQETQYF; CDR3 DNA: TGTGCCAGCAGCTCGCCAGAAGGGCAAGAGACCCAGTACTTC
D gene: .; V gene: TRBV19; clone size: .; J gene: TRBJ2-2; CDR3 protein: CATNREGATGELFF; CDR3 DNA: TGTGCCACCAACCGGGAGGGGGCGACCGGGGAGCTGTTTTTT
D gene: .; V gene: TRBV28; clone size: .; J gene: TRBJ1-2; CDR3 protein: CASSRDTSNYGYTF; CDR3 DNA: TGTGCCAGCAGCCGGGACACCTCGAACTATGGCTACACCTTC
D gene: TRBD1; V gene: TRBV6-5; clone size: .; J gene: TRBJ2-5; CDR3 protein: CASRDRGQETQYF; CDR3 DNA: TGTGCCAGCCGGGACAGGGGACAAGAGACCCAGTACTTC
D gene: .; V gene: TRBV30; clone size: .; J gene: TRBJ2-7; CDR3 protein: CAWSQGHEQYF; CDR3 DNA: TGTGCCTGGAGTCAGGGGCACGAGCAGTACTTC
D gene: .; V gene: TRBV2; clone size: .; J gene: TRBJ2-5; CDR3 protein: CASSWSTQETQYF; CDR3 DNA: TGTGCCAGCAGTTGGTCTACTCAAGAGACCCAGTACTTC
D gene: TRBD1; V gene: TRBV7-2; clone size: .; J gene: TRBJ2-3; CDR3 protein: CASSSQGAASTDTQYF; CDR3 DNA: TGTGCCAGCAGCTCACAGGGGGCCGCTAGCACAGATACGCAGTATTTT
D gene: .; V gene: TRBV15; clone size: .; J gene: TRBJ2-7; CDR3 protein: CATSRVAGASYEQYF; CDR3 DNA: TGTGCCACCAGCAGAGTGGCAGGAGCCTCCTACGAGCAGTACTTC
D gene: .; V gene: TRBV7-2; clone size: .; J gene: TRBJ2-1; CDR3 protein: CASSLGGEQFF; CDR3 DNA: TGTGCCAGCAGCTTAGGAGGTGAGCAGTTCTTC
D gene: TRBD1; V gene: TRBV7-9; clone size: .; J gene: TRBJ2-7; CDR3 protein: CASSPGQGGAYEQYF; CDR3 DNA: TGTGCCAGCAGCCCGGGACAGGGAGGCGCCTACGAGCAGTACTTC
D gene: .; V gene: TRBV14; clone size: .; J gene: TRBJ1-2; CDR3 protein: CASSLPREGGGYGYTF; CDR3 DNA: TGTGCCAGCAGCCTCCCTCGAGAGGGCGGGGGTTATGGCTACACCTTC
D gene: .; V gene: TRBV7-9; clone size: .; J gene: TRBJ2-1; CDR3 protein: CASSLGSASYNEQFF; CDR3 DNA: TGTGCCAGCAGCTTAGGGTCAGCTTCCTACAATGAGCAGTTCTTC
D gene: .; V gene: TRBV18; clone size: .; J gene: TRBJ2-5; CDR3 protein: CASSPGETQYF; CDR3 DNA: TGTGCCAGCTCACCAGGGGAGACCCAGTACTTC
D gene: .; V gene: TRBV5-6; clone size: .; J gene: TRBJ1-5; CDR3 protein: CASSRGPGGGNQPQHF; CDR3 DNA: TGTGCCAGCAGCCGGGGCCCCGGGGGAGGCAATCAGCCCCAGCATTTT
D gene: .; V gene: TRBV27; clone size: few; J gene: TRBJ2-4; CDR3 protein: CASSSPSLAKNIQYF; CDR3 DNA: TGTGCCAGCAGTTCCCCGAGTCTAGCCAAAAACATTCAGTACTTC
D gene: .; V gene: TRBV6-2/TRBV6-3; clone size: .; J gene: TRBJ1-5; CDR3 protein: CASSLRDGVGNQPQHF; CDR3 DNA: TGTGCCAGCAGTCTCAGGGATGGGGTGGGCAATCAGCCCCAGCATTTT
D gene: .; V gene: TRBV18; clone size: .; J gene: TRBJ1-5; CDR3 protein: CASSILDNQPQHF; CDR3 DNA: TGTGCCAGCTCCATTCTAGACAATCAGCCCCAGCATTTT
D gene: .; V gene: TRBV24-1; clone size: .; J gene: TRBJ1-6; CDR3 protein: CATSAGHDNSPLHF; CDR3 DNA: TGTGCCACCAGTGCGGGACACGATAATTCACCCCTCCACTTT
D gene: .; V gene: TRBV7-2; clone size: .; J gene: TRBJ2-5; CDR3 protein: CASSLASGAGQETQYF; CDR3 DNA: TGTGCCAGCAGCTTAGCAAGTGGGGCCGGGCAAGAGACCCAGTACTTC
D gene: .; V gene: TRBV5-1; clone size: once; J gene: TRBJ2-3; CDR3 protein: CALGSGTDTQYF; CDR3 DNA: TGCGCCCTGGGGTCCGGCACAGATACGCAGTATTTT
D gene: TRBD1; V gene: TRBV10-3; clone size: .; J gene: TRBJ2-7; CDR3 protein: CAISERQGVDEQYF; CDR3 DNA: TGTGCCATCAGTGAGAGACAGGGGGTCGACGAGCAGTACTTC
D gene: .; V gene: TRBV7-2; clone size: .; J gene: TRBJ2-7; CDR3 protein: CASSVTYEQYF; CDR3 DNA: TGTGCCAGCAGCGTAACCTACGAGCAGTACTTC